This T cell receptor beta chain was captured by sequencing in a study of T cells in Graves' hyperthyroidism and ophthalmopathy. Study context: Peripheral blood samples were taken at initial diagnosis, prior to any treatment.

Researchers took RNA transcripts and amplified the TCR beta CDR3 regions from them. A first-round RT-PCR of the TCR CDR3 used the HTBI primer set. MiXCR, applied by TCRdb to the multiplex PCR reads, yields one record per CDR3 protein. The data show about 300,000 distinct CDR3 sequences, roughly a fifth seen once. Study-wide results and limits: Most expanded thyroid clonotypes above 0.001 also appeared in blood. With a median lead of 6.5 months before onset, the model predicted ophthalmopathy.

This clonotype was seen ten or more times. What it binds is unknown. The CDR3 sequence is 14 residues long. Germline V gene data show CDR1 as WNHNN and CDR2 as SYGVQD (reference sequence). The V and J ends lost 3 bases and 4 bases, in that order; junction bases with no gene match: 6. The sequencing input was blood. The clonotype comes from a man aged 50 to 60 with Graves' ophthalmopathy. The chain uses TRBV10-1 and TRBJ2-7; 7 nucleotides align to TRBD1. CDR3 amino acids: CASSDPRTGYEQYF. The CDR3, as DNA: TGCGCCAGCAGTGACCCGAGGACAGGATACGAGCAGTACTTC.